The entry that follows covers one TCR beta chain sequence. This could be a read error, since a much larger clone is one nucleotide away. Primed by a sample-barcoded 5' primer and a J-beta primer mix, a second PCR proceeded for about 7 to 11 cycles. TCRdb called the 5' RACE reads again in MiXCR, with one record for every CDR3 protein. This table holds 800,000 to 950,000 distinct CDR3 sequences, about 28% found once. CDR1 is LGHNA, CDR2 YSLEER, per germline. The CDR3 sequence is 15 residues long. The sample comes from a study of blood T cells in healthy people across ages. These same data were also listed under a study on T cells of mothers and their children. From that study: Six children, together with their three healthy Caucasian mothers, made up the donors. Mothers yielded over 9 million CDR3 reads, children 2.5 million to 3 million each. It was found that thymic selection shapes TCR recombination output similarly in related and unrelated pairs. Mother-child pairs who were related displayed a slightly higher overlap than unrelated pairs, a difference that was non-significant.

Sequences were obtained from blood. The clonotype originates from a woman in her 40s in good health. The J gene is TRBJ1-1, the V gene TRBV4-3; D is unresolved. The CDR3 loop is CASSQEHRGDTGAFF. The DNA of the CDR3 is TGCGCCAGCAGCCAAGAGCACAGAGGAGACACTGGAGCTTTCTTT.